This TCR beta chain originates from a study of somatic mutations in cytotoxic T cells in rheumatoid arthritis. TCRdb's table, derived via immunoSEQ multiplex PCR, lists solely in-frame clones and lacks some. Found here are around 15,000 clones, 72% of them singletons; the top ten hold 8.5% to 12%. This clone has only a few counts. Sequencing input: CD8+ T cells sorted from blood. The clonotype comes from an adult with rheumatoid arthritis.

CDR3 in amino acids: CASSQQGMITEAFF. Here the CDR3 DNA reads TGCGCCAGCAGCCAACAGGGGATGATCACTGAAGCTTTCTTT. The chain has TRBV4-1 and TRBJ1-1, with D perhaps matching TRBD1 (6 bases). V dropped 2 bases and J dropped 4 bases, with 11 bases sitting between them. The CDR3 runs to 14 residues. Germline assignment: CDR1 MGHRA and CDR2 YSYEKL.